This T cell receptor beta chain comes out of a study of molecular identifiers for immune sequencing clone quantification. Study observations and caveats: Single-cell amounts of spiked Jurkat TCR RNA were reportedly detectable among roughly 1 million naive cells. Same-barcode identical TCR molecules could make highly expanded clones look smaller than they are. Clonotypes surpassing 20 RNA copies contained over 97% of effector molecules, versus under 1% in naive cells.

TCRdb re-derived calls from the PCR reads in MiXCR, one entry per CDR3 protein. Of some 70,000 distinct CDR3 sequences detected, 18% appear once; the ten largest clones hold about 1.5%. Points on this clonotype: Its antigen is unidentified.

Researchers sorted naive CD8 T cells as cells that were CD8+CD4-CCR7+CD45RA+. The CDR3 loop spans 16 amino acids. Germline values: CDR1 SGHAT, CDR2 FQNNGV. With 6 bases removed from V and 2 bases from J, the gap between germline ends came to 17 bases. The chain links TRBV11-2 to TRBJ2-1; D ambiguous. The sample comprised naive CD8+ T cells from blood, with Jurkat cell RNA spiked in. The subset here: FACS-sorted CD8+CD4-CCR7+CD45RA+ naive T cells. The TCR comes from a human donor in good health. Some libraries in this study had Jurkat cell RNA spiked in. CDR3 in DNA: TGTGCCAGCAGTCCGGTAGTAGTCTCCCCCTACAATGAGCAGTTCTTC. As protein: CASSPVVVSPYNEQFF. Together with reference TRBV11-2 and TRBJ2-1, the CDR3 gives the full variable domain: EAGVAQSPRYKIIEKRQSVAFWCNPISGHATLYWYQQILGQGPKLLIQFQNNGVVDDSQLPKDRFSAERLKGVDSTLKIQPAKLEDSAVYLCASSPVVVSPYNEQFFGPGTRLTVL.